The TCR beta chain under discussion was sequenced for a study of PD-L1 blockade in urothelial cancer. Background on the study: Samples came from 3 weeks, at the second dose, and 6 weeks into treatment.

Regarding time point: peripheral blood 6 weeks after treatment start. Between 1 and 8 samples per patient were obtained, pretreatment and on-treatment. CDR3 length equals 13 residues. Trimming cost V 3 bases and J 7 bases, with 9 bases left between them. Germline loops: CDR1 MRHNA, CDR2 SNTAGT. Findings and caveats of the study: Tumor-linked clones in blood grew more by 3 weeks in durable-benefit patients.

This table comes from immunoSEQ multiplex PCR, and its TCRdb copy is limited to in-frame clones, with some not included. The sample consists of roughly 29,000 clones, around 84% of them appearing once. Concerning this clone itself: Antigen specificity is unknown.

The chain couples TRBV6-4 to TRBJ2-2; D remains unclear. The origin of this receptor is a man between 65 and 85 years old with urothelial cancer. Material: PBMCs, obtained around atezolizumab (anti-PD-L1) treatment. The CDR3 region is CASSESGRGELFF. The CDR3 DNA reads TGTGCCAGCAGTGAATCAGGTCGCGGGGAGCTGTTTTTT.